The rows below give T cell receptor beta chains drawn from one sample of a study of blood T cells in healthy people across ages. Via MiXCR, TCRdb re-called the 5' RACE reads, giving one row per CDR3 protein. The sample lists hundreds of thousands of distinct CDR3 sequences; approximately 40% were seen once. Material: blood. Receptors originate from an elderly man in good health. The CDR3 runs from the conserved cysteine through the conserved F or W. D genes are given only for firm matches. For some rows the clone size is stated as once, few or many, or as a class when expanded; others skip it.

D	V	J	size	DNA	CDR3
TRBD1	TRBV5-1	TRBJ2-7	-	TGCGCCAGCAGCTTTGGGACAGGGGCTTACTGCGAGCAGTACTTC	CASSFGTGAYCEQYF
-	TRBV6-6	TRBJ2-1	-	TGTGCCAGCAGACGTCAAGCCCACTCAAATGAGCAGTTCTTC	CASRRQAHSNEQFF
TRBD1	TRBV20-1	TRBJ1-2	-	TGCAGTGCTACTCAGGCGGGACAGGGACGTTATGGCTACACCTTC	CSATQAGQGRYGYTF
-	TRBV29-1	TRBJ2-1	few	TGCAGCGTTGTCGGTGGCGGTGGGGGCAATGAGCAGTTCTTC	CSVVGGGGGNEQFF
TRBD1	TRBV6-1	TRBJ2-7	few	TGTGCCAGCTTTTCCGGGACAGGGGGAAAATCCTACGAGCAGTACTTC	CASFSGTGGKSYEQYF
-	TRBV29-1	TRBJ1-2	few	TGCAGCGTTGAGTTTGCATCGGGCTACACCTTC	CSVEFASGYTF
TRBD2	TRBV5-1	TRBJ2-5	once	TGCGCCAGCAGCTTGACTAGCGGGAGTGTTGGGGAGCAGTACTTC	CASSLTSGSVGEQYF
-	TRBV21-1	TRBJ2-5	many	TGTGCCAGCAGCAAAGCTACTAGCGGGGATCCCAAGTACCAAGAGACCCAGTACTTC	CASSKATSGDPKYQETQYF
-	TRBV25-1	TRBJ2-3	few	TGTGCCAGCAGCCGACAGGCCCCCAGCACAGATACGCAGTATTTT	CASSRQAPSTDTQYF
TRBD2	TRBV20-1	TRBJ2-7	-	TGCAGTGCTAGAGATCCGAGCGGGAAATTGTCCTACGAGCAGTACTTC	CSARDPSGKLSYEQYF
-	TRBV29-1	TRBJ2-5	once	TGCAGCGGTGGCGCCTACAATGAGCAGTACTTC	CSGGAYNEQYF
-	TRBV6-2/TRBV6-3	TRBJ2-7	-	TGTGCCAGCAGCCCACGGGGTAGGCCCCCCTACGAGCAGTACTTC	CASSPRGRPPYEQYF
-	TRBV15	TRBJ2-2	-	TGTGCCACCAGCAGAGATTCGGGGGGGGAGCTGTTTTTT	CATSRDSGGELFF